The sequence of this TCR beta chain was determined in a study of CD8 T cells in Susac syndrome. Germline CDR1 and CDR2: MNHEY and SVGAGI. V gave up 0 bases and J gave up 0 bases, with 7 bases separating them. This CDR3 has 15 residues. TCR beta sequencing was performed on blood CD8+ and CD4+ T cells. Random hexamers served to reverse transcribe roughly 0.5 to 1 ug RNA. An immunoSEQ multiplex PCR generated amplified TCR beta CDR3 products spanning 54 Vbeta and 13 Jbeta. TCRdb reanalysed the immunoSEQ multiplex PCR reads using MiXCR and keeps one entry per CDR3 protein. The sample carries around 100,000 distinct CDR3 sequences, 95% recorded once.

This TCR derives from a human donor with Susac syndrome. V and J are TRBV6-5 and TRBJ2-3; D unclear. Material: CD8+ T cells from PBMCs. The CDR3 spells CASSYSRFSTDTQYF. The CDR3, as DNA: TGTGCCAGCAGTTACTCGAGGTTCAGCACAGATACGCAGTATTTT.